The text below deals with one T cell receptor (beta chain). This entry comes from a study of blood T cell repertoires in COVID-19. Study at large: The samples span acute and convalescent COVID-19 from the United States, Italy and Spain. The analysed material was cDNA or gDNA that came from T cells, B-cell-depleted T cells, or PBMCs.

Some clones are missing from TCRdb's copy, which holds only in-frame ones; the method was immunoSEQ multiplex PCR. The sample has about 250,000 clones, around 91% seen once. This study enrolled people aged roughly 18 to 100 from roughly 22 US geographic areas. In Cohort 3, a recovered donor had either two negative PCRs, clearance, or symptom resolution. The V and J ends lost 2 bases and 2 bases respectively, with 6 bases between them. The CDR3 has 13 amino acids. Germline assignment: CDR1 SGHDN and CDR2 FVKESK. The clonotype comes from a woman aged 18-30 years who had recovered from COVID-19. The gene calls are TRBV14 and TRBJ1-2; D unclear. The sample was PBMCs or T cells enriched from blood (not recorded which). As DNA, the CDR3 is TGTGCCAGCAGCCAACTAGAAAACTATGGCTACACCTTC. Amino acid sequence: CASSQLENYGYTF.